The clone carrying this T cell receptor beta chain counts as medium-sized. The study tagged each TCR cDNA molecule with a unique molecular identifier. TCRdb independently ran MiXCR on the 5' RACE reads; one entry per CDR3 protein. Among some 12,000 distinct CDR3 sequences listed, around 15% were seen once. The source of the sample is a study of spatial heterogeneity in lung cancer. The wider study: Among detected sequences, beta-chain ones consistently exceeded alpha-chain ones in number. Unique TCR and UMI combinations averaged more than ten appearances each in raw reads.

Germline trimming cut 0 bases from V and 3 bases from J; bases unmatched to any gene: 6. CDR1 SGHRS and CDR2 YFSETQ come from the germline V gene. The CDR3 totals 16 residues. As to time point: sample taken at primary tumor resection. Whole RNA, isolated from tumor, nontumor lung or frozen PBMC, was sequenced without prior sorting. The donor population consisted of some 72 patients with untreated, early-stage non-small cell lung cancer. The V gene is TRBV5-1, the J gene TRBJ2-7, with 10 positions matching TRBD2. This clonotype was sampled from a female donor with early-stage non-small cell lung cancer. The source material was PBMCs, sampled at surgery. The CDR3 region has the DNA TGCGCCAGCAGCTTGGGAGGGACTAGCGCGGGCTACGAGCAGTACTTC. It encodes CASSLGGTSAGYEQYF.